This T cell receptor (beta chain) originates from a study of blood T cell repertoires in COVID-19. Turning to the study itself: There were acute and convalescent COVID-19 samples, and they came from the United States, Italy and Spain. PBMCs, B-cell-depleted T cells, or T cells provided the cDNA or gDNA that made up the material.

Worth noting for this clone: Other nucleotide sequences in the sample specify the same CDR3.

CDR3 length equals 22 residues. CDR1 and CDR2 (germline): LGHDT, YNNKEL (reference sequence). Trimming left V 3 bases short and J 1 base short, with 30 bases between. Authors' processing steps: Scientists estimated how many nucleated cells there were by amplifying reference gene primers. Generated by immunoSEQ multiplex PCR, the TCRdb table keeps only in-frame clones and is missing some. That table gives V, J and clone size, and the DNA gave D and trimming. The repertoire holds under 40,000 clones, over 90% seen once, with about 0.9% in the top ten. The material sequenced was peripheral blood. V is TRBV3-1 (or the pseudogene TRBV3-2) and J is TRBJ2-2; D might be TRBD2 (7 bases). The receptor was isolated from a male donor with active COVID-19. The CDR3 region has the DNA TGTGCCAGCAGCCATCTCATGGGAGGGGGGGGGCTCCCCAGTCGGAACACCGGGGAGCTGTTTTTT. This codes for CASSHLMGGGGLPSRNTGELFF.